This T cell receptor (beta chain) was sequenced during a study of blood T cell repertoires in COVID-19. The wider study: Spain, Italy and the United States supplied samples that represented acute and convalescent COVID-19. The cDNA or gDNA used as material had been derived from T cells, B-cell-depleted T cells, or PBMCs.

This clone has a single count. Under the authors' procedure: Nucleated cell number was recorded as an estimate derived from reference gene primer amplification. Assay used: immunoSEQ multiplex PCR; TCRdb lists only in-frame clones, some missing. V, J and clone size derive from that table, while D and trimming were established from the DNA sequence. The repertoire includes roughly 150,000 clones, 82% of them detected once, and 15% sits in the top ten. Germline CDR1 is SGHAT and CDR2 is FQNNGV. CDR3 length: 16 residues. V dropped 0 bases and J dropped 0 bases, with 10 bases sitting between them. Sample: peripheral blood. The chain combines TRBV11-2 with TRBJ2-3; no definite D call. This sequence was found in a human donor with acute or convalescent COVID-19. The donor label of this sample is uncertain. The CDR3 spells CASSLDFSPSTDTQYF. In DNA, the CDR3 is TGTGCCAGCAGCTTAGATTTCAGTCCTAGCACAGATACGCAGTATTTT.